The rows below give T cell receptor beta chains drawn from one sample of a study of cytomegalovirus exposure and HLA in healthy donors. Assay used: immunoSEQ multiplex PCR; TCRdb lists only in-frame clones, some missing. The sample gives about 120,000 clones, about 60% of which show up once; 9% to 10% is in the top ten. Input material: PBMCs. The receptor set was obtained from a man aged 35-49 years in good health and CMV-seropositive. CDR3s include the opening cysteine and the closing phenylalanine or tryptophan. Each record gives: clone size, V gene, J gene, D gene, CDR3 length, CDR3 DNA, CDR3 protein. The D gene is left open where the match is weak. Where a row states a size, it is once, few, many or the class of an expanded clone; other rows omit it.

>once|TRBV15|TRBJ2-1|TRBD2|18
TGTGCCACCAGCGGTGGGACTAGCGGGGGGAGCTCCTACAATGAGCAGTTCTTC
CATSGGTSGGSSYNEQFF
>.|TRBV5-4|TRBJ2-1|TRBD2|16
TGTGCCAGCAGCTTGGGCCTAGCGGGAGTGGGCGATGAGCAGTTCTTC
CASSLGLAGVGDEQFF
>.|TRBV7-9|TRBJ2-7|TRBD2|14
TGTGCCAGCAGCTCTTTAGCGGGGGGGTACGAGCAGTACTTC
CASSSLAGGYEQYF
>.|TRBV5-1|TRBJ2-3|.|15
TGCGCCAGCAGCTTGGTGGCAGGGGGCACAGATACGCAGTATTTT
CASSLVAGGTDTQYF
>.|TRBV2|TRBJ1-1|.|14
TGTGCCAGCAGTGAAGAACAGGGTAGCGCTGAAGCTTTCTTT
CASSEEQGSAEAFF
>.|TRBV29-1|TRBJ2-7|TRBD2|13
TGCAGCGCTGTACTAGCGGGGGGCTACGAGCAGTACTTC
CSAVLAGGYEQYF
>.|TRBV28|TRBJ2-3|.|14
TGTGCCAGCAGTTTATATGGCAGCACAGATACGCAGTATTTT
CASSLYGSTDTQYF
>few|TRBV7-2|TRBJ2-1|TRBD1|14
TGTGCCAGCAGCCTCGGGACAGATTACAATGAGCAGTTCTTC
CASSLGTDYNEQFF
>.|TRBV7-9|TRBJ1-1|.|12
TGTGCCAGCAGCTTAGAGACAGTAGGAGCTTTCTTT
CASSLETVGAFF
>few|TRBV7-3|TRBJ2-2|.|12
TGTGCCAGCAGCAGCTTCTCCGGGGAGCTGTTTTTT
CASSSFSGELFF
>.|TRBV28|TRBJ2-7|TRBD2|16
TGTGCCAGCAGTTTATGGTCTACTAGCGGGAGTTACGAGCAGTACTTC
CASSLWSTSGSYEQYF
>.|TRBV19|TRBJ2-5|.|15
TGTGCCAGTAGCGGGGGACGAGTACCACAAGAGACCCAGTACTTC
CASSGGRVPQETQYF
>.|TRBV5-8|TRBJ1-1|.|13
TGTGCCAGCAGCTTGAACCGGGAGACTGAAGCTTTCTTT
CASSLNRETEAFF
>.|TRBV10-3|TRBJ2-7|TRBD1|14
TGTGCCATCAGAGCCCGGGACAGGCTTTACGAGCAGTACTTC
CAIRARDRLYEQYF
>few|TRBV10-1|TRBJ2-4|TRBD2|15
TGCGCCAGCAGTGAGTCGGGGACTAGGGCAAACATTCAGTACTTC
CASSESGTRANIQYF
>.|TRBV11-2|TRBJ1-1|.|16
TGTGCCAGCAGCCTAAGAAAAACCCAGGGCGGCACTGAAGCTTTCTTT
CASSLRKTQGGTEAFF
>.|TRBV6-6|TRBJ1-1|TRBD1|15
TGTGCCAGCAGTTATCCCGGACAGGGGATAACTGAAGCTTTCTTT
CASSYPGQGITEAFF
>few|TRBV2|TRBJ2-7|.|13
TGTGCCAGCAGTGCGGCAGGGTCCTACGAGCAGTACTTC
CASSAAGSYEQYF
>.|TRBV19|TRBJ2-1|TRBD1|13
TGTGCCAGTAAGAAGGGGGCAGGGAATGAGCAGTTCTTC
CASKKGAGNEQFF
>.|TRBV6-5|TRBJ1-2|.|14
TGTGCCAGCAGTCCTCGACAGGATGATTATGGCTACACCTTC
CASSPRQDDYGYTF
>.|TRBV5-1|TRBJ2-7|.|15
TGCGCCAGCAAACCCAACCAGGGATCTACGTATGAGCAGTACTTC
CASKPNQGSTYEQYF
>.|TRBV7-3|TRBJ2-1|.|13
TGTGCCAGCAGCAAGGGACTTCACAATGAGCAGTTCTTC
CASSKGLHNEQFF
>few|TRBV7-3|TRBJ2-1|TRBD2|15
TGTGCCAGCAGCTTCGCTAGCGGGGGTCACAATGAGCAGTTCTTC
CASSFASGGHNEQFF
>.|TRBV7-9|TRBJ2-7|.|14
TGTGCCAGCAGCGTCGGGGGTCCGAGCTACGAGCAGTACTTC
CASSVGGPSYEQYF
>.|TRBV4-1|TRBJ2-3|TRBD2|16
TGCGCCAGCAGCCGAGTGGAGCGGGGGAATTCCGATACGCAGTATTTT
CASSRVERGNSDTQYF
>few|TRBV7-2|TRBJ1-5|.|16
TGTGCCAGCAGCTTAGCTCCGGGTATGAGCAATCAGCCCCAGCATTTT
CASSLAPGMSNQPQHF
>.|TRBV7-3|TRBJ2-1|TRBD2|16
TGTGCCAGCAGCCCGGGCGGGACTAGCGGTTACAATGAGCAGTTCTTC
CASSPGGTSGYNEQFF
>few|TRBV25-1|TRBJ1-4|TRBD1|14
TGTGCCAGCAGTGAGCAGGGGGTACGTGAAAAACTGTTTTTT
CASSEQGVREKLFF
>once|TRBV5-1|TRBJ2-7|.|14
TGCGCCAGCAGCGGCGGGACAGCAACCTACGAGCAGTACTTC
CASSGGTATYEQYF
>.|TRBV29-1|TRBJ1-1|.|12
TGCAGCGTTGTATATTGGAACACTGAAGCTTTCTTT
CSVVYWNTEAFF
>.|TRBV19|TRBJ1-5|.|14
TGTGCCAGTAGTAGAGACAGGTTCAATCAGCCCCAGCATTTT
CASSRDRFNQPQHF
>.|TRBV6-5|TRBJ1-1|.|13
TGTGCCAGCAGTTATGTCAGGGCGGCTGAAGCTTTCTTT
CASSYVRAAEAFF
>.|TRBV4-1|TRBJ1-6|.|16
TGCGCCAGCAGCCAAGAGGAGGCCTGGGGTAATTCACCCCTCCACTTT
CASSQEEAWGNSPLHF
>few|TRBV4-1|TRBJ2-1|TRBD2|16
TGCGCCAGCAGCCAAGAGGTCGGGACTACCCACAATGAGCAGTTCTTC
CASSQEVGTTHNEQFF
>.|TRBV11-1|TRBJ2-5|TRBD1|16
TGTGCCAGCAGTAAAGGGACAGCTAGTACCTTCGAGACCCAGTACTTC
CASSKGTASTFETQYF
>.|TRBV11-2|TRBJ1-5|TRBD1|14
TGTGCCAGCAGCCCCCGGGACAGAGATCAGCCCCAGCATTTT
CASSPRDRDQPQHF
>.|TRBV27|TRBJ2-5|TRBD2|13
TGTGCCAGTAGACTAGCGGGCTTTGAGACCCAGTACTTC
CASRLAGFETQYF
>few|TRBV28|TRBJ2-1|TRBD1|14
TGTGCCAGCAGTGGACAGGGGGCTTACAATGAGCAGTTCTTC
CASSGQGAYNEQFF
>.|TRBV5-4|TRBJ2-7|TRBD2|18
TGTGCCAGCAGTGTTAATCCGGGACTAGCGGGGAGCTCCTACGAGCAGTACTTC
CASSVNPGLAGSSYEQYF
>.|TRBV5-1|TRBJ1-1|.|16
TGCGCCAGCAGCTTGGGGGCGACACTTTGGAACACTGAAGCTTTCTTT
CASSLGATLWNTEAFF
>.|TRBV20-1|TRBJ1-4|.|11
TGCAGCGCCTTAGAAGATGAAAAACTGTTTTTT
CSALEDEKLFF
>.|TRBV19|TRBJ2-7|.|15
TGTGCCAGTAGTATAGATCAGGTTAGCGCCTCCGAGCAGTACTTC
CASSIDQVSASEQYF
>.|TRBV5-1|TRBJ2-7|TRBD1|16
TGCGCCAGCAGCTTGGCCCTGGGACAGGGGGGGGACGAGCAGTACTTC
CASSLALGQGGDEQYF
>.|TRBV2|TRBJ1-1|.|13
TGTGCCAGCAGTGTGGGGCCATTCGATGAAGCTTTCTTT
CASSVGPFDEAFF
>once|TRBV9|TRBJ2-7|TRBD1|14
TGTGCCAGCAGCGCCGGGACAGGGGGCTACGAGCAGTACTTC
CASSAGTGGYEQYF